This TCR beta chain came from a study of Ad26.COV2.S vaccination and SARS-CoV-2 variants. Study-wide background: By the intramuscular route, Ad26.COV2.S was given once, or twice 56 days apart.

About this clone: The antigen remains unidentified.

Some clones are missing from TCRdb's copy, which holds only in-frame ones; the method was immunoSEQ multiplex PCR. The table lists a few hundred thousand clones, 83% of them singletons, with nearly 7.5% in the top ten. The CDR3 totals 14 residues. Trimming at V came to 5 bases and at J to 1 base, leaving 2 bases not matched to a gene. Germline values: CDR1 SEHNR, CDR2 FQNEAQ (reference sequence). Regarding treatment: about 20 received Ad26.COV2.S at low or high dose, single or two shots; 5 received placebo; per-sample allocation not given. Collection of the samples took place on day 63 after the first injection of vaccine or placebo. Findings and caveats of the study: Recipients given vaccine exceeded placebo recipients in spike-specific TCR breadth.

The chain uses TRBV7-9 and TRBJ1-1; TRBD1 aligns across 9 bases. This sequence was found in a person aged 18 to 65 who received the Ad26.COV2.S COVID-19 vaccine or a placebo. This specimen consisted of peripheral blood, obtained in a trial of Ad26.COV2.S vaccine versus placebo. This CDR3 reads CASSAQGANTEAFF. The CDR3 DNA reads TGTGCCAGCAGCGCACAGGGGGCGAACACTGAAGCTTTCTTT.